This TCR beta chain was sequenced during a study of Ad26.COV2.S vaccination and SARS-CoV-2 variants. Profiling relied on immunoSEQ multiplex PCR, and the TCRdb table lists in-frame clones only, not all of them. The profile covers hundreds of thousands of clones, with about 83% appearing a single time and more than 7% taken by the ten largest. CDR1 and CDR2 (germline): LGHNA, YNFKEQ. This CDR3 spans 14 amino acids. Between the trimmed V and J ends, which lost 0 bases and 4 bases, there was a span of 9 bases. Treatment meaning: around 19 received Ad26.COV2.S at low or high dose, single or two shots; about 5 received placebo; per-sample allocation not given. Samples analyzed were those drawn on day 63 after the first vaccine or placebo injection. Boston provided a donor who was an adult aged 18-55 years.

The chain links TRBV4-2 to TRBJ1-1; possible D gene TRBD1, 5 bases. The TCR comes from a person between 18 and 65 years old who received the Ad26.COV2.S COVID-19 vaccine or a placebo. Source: peripheral blood, taken in a trial of Ad26.COV2.S vaccine versus placebo. Here the CDR3 DNA reads TGTGCCAGCAGCCAAGATCACGGGGGCACTGAAGCTTTCTTT. Its protein is CASSQDHGGTEAFF.